A selection of T cell receptor beta chains follows, all from one sample in a study of PD-1 blockade in classical Hodgkin lymphoma. Produced via immunoSEQ multiplex PCR; TCRdb's table is partial and in-frame only. Here the sample spans more than 4,000 clones, about 78% being singletons. The sample in question was CD4+ T cells from blood, obtained at baseline. The receptors derive from a human donor with classical Hodgkin lymphoma. The CDR3 runs from the conserved cysteine through the conserved F or W. D genes are given only for firm matches. A row's size may be missing; if present it is once, few, many or a size class.

>TRBV7-3|NA|TRBJ1-6|few
TGTGCCAGCAGCCGAGGGACCTCCGATAATTCACCCCTCCACTTT
CASSRGTSDNSPLHF
>TRBV29-1|TRBD1|TRBJ1-1|NA
TGCAGCGTTGGGGGCGGGACAGGGTCTGGGGACACTGAAGCTTTCTTT
CSVGGGTGSGDTEAFF
>TRBV30|NA|TRBJ1-5|few
TGTGCCTGGGGCGGCATGGTAGGGCAGCCCCAGCATTTT
CAWGGMVGQPQHF
>TRBV6-5|NA|TRBJ1-2|NA
TGTGCCAGCAGTTCCCCCGGCCGTACTGACTATGGCTACACCTTC
CASSSPGRTDYGYTF
>TRBV5-5|TRBD1|TRBJ1-2|NA
TGTGCCAGCAGCTCGACAGGGCCCGGCTACACCTTC
CASSSTGPGYTF
>TRBV7-2|NA|TRBJ2-5|NA
TGTGCCAGCAGCTACGTCTTGCGAGAGACCCAGTACTTC
CASSYVLRETQYF
>TRBV6-4|TRBD2|TRBJ2-1|NA
TGTGCCAGCGCGGGGGGGGGTACGATGATCTTC
CASAGGGTMIF
>TRBV7-6|NA|TRBJ1-3|NA
TGTGCCAGCAGCGTTAGCGGCCTGGGTGGTGGAAACACCATATATTTT
CASSVSGLGGGNTIYF
>TRBV5-6|NA|TRBJ1-1|NA
TGTGCCAGCAGCTTGTCGGGGGTGTGGACTGAAGCTTTCTTT
CASSLSGVWTEAFF
>TRBV13|NA|TRBJ1-1|NA
TGTGCCAGCAGCTTAGGTGCGCCGGGGAACACTGAAGCTTTCTTT
CASSLGAPGNTEAFF
>TRBV6-5|TRBD1|TRBJ2-3|NA
TGTGCCAGCAGAAGACAGGGACCCACAGATACGCAGTATTTT
CASRRQGPTDTQYF
>TRBV4-3|NA|TRBJ1-3|NA
TGCGCCAGCAGCCAAGAATCAGGGGCCGTATCCTCTGGAAACACCATATATTTT
CASSQESGAVSSGNTIYF
>TRBV2|NA|TRBJ1-5|few
TGTGCCAGCAGCTTCATGGGGAGCAATCAGCCCCAGCATTTT
CASSFMGSNQPQHF
>TRBV7-2|NA|TRBJ2-1|NA
TGTGCCAGCAGCTTAGCGACAGGAAACAATGAGCAGTTCTTC
CASSLATGNNEQFF
>TRBV27|NA|TRBJ2-3|NA
TGTGCCAGCGGGCACCAGGCATATCCAGATACGCAGTATTTT
CASGHQAYPDTQYF
>TRBV28|TRBD1|TRBJ2-3|NA
TGTGCCAGCGGTTCCATGGGACAGCTGGGGGATACGCAGTATTTT
CASGSMGQLGDTQYF
>TRBV29-1|NA|TRBJ2-1|NA
TGCAGCGTTGGACTTCGAGACCCCGCAGGAAACAATGAGCAGTTCTTC
CSVGLRDPAGNNEQFF
>TRBV11-3|NA|TRBJ1-1|NA
TGTGCCAGCAGCTTAGATCAGTGGGGGCACACTGAAGCTTTCTTT
CASSLDQWGHTEAFF
>TRBV6-1|NA|TRBJ1-5|few
TGTGCCAGCAGTGTGTTGGCGAGCAATCAGCCCCAGCATTTT
CASSVLASNQPQHF
>TRBV4-3|NA|TRBJ2-7|NA
TGCGCCAGCAGCCAAGATGTGGGCCCTGGGTACGAGCAGTACTTC
CASSQDVGPGYEQYF
>TRBV10-3|NA|TRBJ2-5|NA
TGTGCCATCAGTGTACAGGGACAAGAGACCCAGTACTTC
CAISVQGQETQYF
>TRBV5-1|NA|TRBJ1-4|NA
TGCGCCAGCAAGCGGACAGCCTCCGAAAAACTGTTTTTT
CASKRTASEKLFF
>TRBV2|TRBD2|TRBJ2-3|NA
TGTGCCAGCAGTGAAGGGCGGGGGGGCACAGATACGCAGTATTTT
CASSEGRGGTDTQYF
>TRBV14|NA|TRBJ1-4|NA
TGTGCCAGCAGCTCCCTGGGGGAAAAACTGTTTTTT
CASSSLGEKLFF
>TRBV2|NA|TRBJ2-5|NA
TGTGCCAGCAGTGATAGCTATGCAGAGACGACCCAGTACTTC
CASSDSYAETTQYF
>TRBV10-3|NA|TRBJ1-5|NA
TGTGCCATCAGTGAACAGGGACATAGCAATCAGCCCCAGCATTTT
CAISEQGHSNQPQHF
>TRBV5-1|NA|TRBJ2-6|NA
TGCGCCAGCAGCATTGGAACTGGGGCCAACGTCCTGACTTTC
CASSIGTGANVLTF
>TRBV28|TRBD2|TRBJ2-2|NA
TGTGCCACTGCTCGGGGGGGCCCCAGCACCGGGGAGCTGTTTTTT
CATARGGPSTGELFF
>TRBV10-2|NA|TRBJ1-4|NA
TGCGCCAGCAGTGACACACAGAAAACTAATGAAAAACTGTTTTTT
CASSDTQKTNEKLFF
>TRBV6-6|TRBD1|TRBJ1-1|NA
TGTGCCAGCACGGAGGGGCCAGGGGGAGGCACTGAAGCTTTCTTT
CASTEGPGGGTEAFF
>TRBV5-6|TRBD2|TRBJ2-1|NA
TGTGCCAGCAGCTTGGAAGTGGCTAGCGGGTACAATGAGCAGTTCTTC
CASSLEVASGYNEQFF
>TRBV7-2|NA|TRBJ1-1|NA
TGTGCCAGCAGTTCTCAGGGTTACACTGAAGCTTTCTTT
CASSSQGYTEAFF
>TRBV7-2|NA|TRBJ1-5|NA
TGTGCCAGCAGCTTAGTAACGGGTCAGGATCAGCCCCAGCATTTT
CASSLVTGQDQPQHF
>TRBV11-2|NA|TRBJ2-3|NA
TGTGCCAGCAGCTTAACGCTAGCTAGCACAGATACGCAGTATTTT
CASSLTLASTDTQYF
>TRBV9|TRBD1|TRBJ2-3|NA
TGTGCCAGCAGCCTTACCGGACAGGGGTTGCCAGATACGCAGTATTTT
CASSLTGQGLPDTQYF
>TRBV19|NA|TRBJ1-2|NA
TGTGCCAGTAGTCAAAGCCTTATGGGAAGCTATGGCTACACCTTC
CASSQSLMGSYGYTF
>TRBV18|TRBD2|TRBJ2-1|NA
TGTGCCAGCTCACCTCCCTACGGGACGGGGGGGGCACGGAATGAGCAGTTCTTC
CASSPPYGTGGARNEQFF
>TRBV6-5|NA|TRBJ2-6|NA
TGTGCCAGCAGTGCCCACGACTCTGGGGCCAACGTCCTGACTTTC
CASSAHDSGANVLTF
>TRBV28|NA|TRBJ1-5|NA
TGTGCCAGCAGGGATCGCGGGGCCGGGGATCAGCCCCAGCATTTT
CASRDRGAGDQPQHF
>TRBV19|NA|TRBJ2-3|NA
TGTGCCAGTAGTCAGGGACTGGCAGATACGCAGTATTTT
CASSQGLADTQYF
>TRBV6-6|NA|TRBJ2-7|NA
TGTGCCAGCAGCTTGGACGGACGCTACGAGCAGTACTTC
CASSLDGRYEQYF
>TRBV7-9|NA|TRBJ1-1|NA
TGTGCCAGCAGCTCCCTTTCCAGGGATCAGAACACTGAAGCTTTCTTT
CASSSLSRDQNTEAFF
>TRBV5-1|NA|TRBJ1-1|NA
TGCGCCAGCAGATCTTACGTCGGGAACACTGAAGCTTTCTTT
CASRSYVGNTEAFF
>TRBV7-3|TRBD2|TRBJ2-7|NA
TGTGCCAGCAGCCTCGTAGCGGGGGCGTCCTCCTACGAGCAGTACTTC
CASSLVAGASSYEQYF
>TRBV5-6|NA|TRBJ2-5|NA
TGTGCCAGCAGCTCTTACGAAGGAGAGACCCAGTACTTC
CASSSYEGETQYF
>TRBV7-1|NA|TRBJ1-1|once
TGTGCCAGCAGCCTAGGGGGATCGAACACTGAAGCTTTCTTT
CASSLGGSNTEAFF